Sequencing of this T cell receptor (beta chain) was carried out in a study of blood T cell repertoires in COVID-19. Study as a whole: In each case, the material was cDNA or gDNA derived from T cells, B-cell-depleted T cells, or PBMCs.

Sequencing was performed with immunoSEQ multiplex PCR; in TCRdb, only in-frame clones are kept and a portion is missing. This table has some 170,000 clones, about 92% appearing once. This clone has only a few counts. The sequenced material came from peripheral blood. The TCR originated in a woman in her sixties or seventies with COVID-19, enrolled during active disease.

CDR3 sequence: CASSFPQREAFF. CDR3 bases: TGTGCCAGCAGCTTCCCCCAGAGGGAAGCTTTCTTT. This chain uses TRBV6-2 or TRBV6-3 with TRBJ1-1; no clear D. Trimming cost V 6 bases and J 8 bases, with 13 bases left between them. The CDR3 is 12 amino acids. The germline V gene encodes CDR1 MNHEY and CDR2 SVGEGT.